This entry concerns a single T cell receptor (beta chain). Source study methods: Estimation of nucleated cell counts relied on the amplification of reference gene primers. TCRdb's copy holds only in-frame clones and misses some; the assay was immunoSEQ multiplex PCR. V, J and clone size derive from that table, while D and trimming were established from the DNA sequence. The table includes under 350,000 clones, roughly 91% detected once. These data come from a study of blood T cell repertoires in COVID-19. Across the study: Donors in the United States, Italy and Spain gave samples during acute or convalescent COVID-19.

The junction had 5 bases not matched to a gene; V was cut back by 0 bases and J by 5 bases. Per germline, CDR1 KGHDR and CDR2 SFDVKD. The CDR3 loop spans 16 amino acids. The chain uses TRBV24-1 and TRBJ2-1, with 8 bases identical to TRBD1. The receptor's source is a middle-aged man with acute or convalescent COVID-19. The material sequenced was peripheral blood. Here the CDR3 reads CATSDLRQGLDNEQFF. The CDR3 coding sequence is TGTGCCACCAGTGATTTGCGACAGGGGCTTGACAATGAGCAGTTCTTC.